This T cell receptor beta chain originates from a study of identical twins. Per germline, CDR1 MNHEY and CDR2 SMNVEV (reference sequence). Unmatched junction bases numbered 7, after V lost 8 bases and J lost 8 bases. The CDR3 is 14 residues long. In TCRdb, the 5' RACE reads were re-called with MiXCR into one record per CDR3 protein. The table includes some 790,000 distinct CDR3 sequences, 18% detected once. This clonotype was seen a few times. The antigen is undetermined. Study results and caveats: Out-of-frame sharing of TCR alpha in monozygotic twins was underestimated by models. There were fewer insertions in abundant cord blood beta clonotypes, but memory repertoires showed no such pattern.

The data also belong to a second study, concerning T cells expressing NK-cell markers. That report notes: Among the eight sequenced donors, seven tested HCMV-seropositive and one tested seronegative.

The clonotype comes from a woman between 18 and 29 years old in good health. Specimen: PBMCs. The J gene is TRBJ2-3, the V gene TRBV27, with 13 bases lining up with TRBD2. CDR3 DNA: TGTGCCAGCCGGGGACTAGCGGGGTCTTCTACGCAGTATTTT. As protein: CASRGLAGSSTQYF.